This T cell receptor (beta chain) was captured by sequencing in a study of cytomegalovirus exposure and HLA in healthy donors. Some clones are missing from TCRdb's copy, which holds only in-frame ones; the method was immunoSEQ multiplex PCR. The sample has some 150,000 clones, more than 70% seen once. Study findings and constraints: For most TCR sequences rarity was the rule, although some public TCRs occurred in many donors.

A note on this clone: The antigen is undetermined.

V trimming: 4 bases; J trimming: 3 bases; junction bases outside the gene matches: 6. Germline V lookup: CDR1 MGHRA, CDR2 YSYEKL. The length of the CDR3 is 15 residues. The sample consisted of PBMCs. This clonotype was obtained from a man aged 18 to 35 in good health and CMV-seronegative. V gene TRBV4-1 combines with J gene TRBJ1-5; 7 nucleotides match TRBD1. The CDR3 reads CASSPEGGNNQPQHF. The CDR3 DNA reads as TGCGCCAGCAGCCCGGAAGGGGGCAACAATCAGCCCCAGCATTTT.